This entry is about one T cell receptor beta chain. This sample stems from a study of T cell changes during pregnancy in multiple sclerosis. V dropped 0 bases and J dropped 3 bases, with 6 bases sitting between them. Germline V CDR1 and CDR2: SGHRS, YFSETQ. The CDR3 totals 13 residues. The method was immunoSEQ multiplex PCR; TCRdb's version includes in-frame clones alone and lacks a portion of them. The sample consists of approximately 50,000 clones, 92% of them appearing once. J is TRBJ1-2 and V is TRBV5-1; D gene ambiguous. The clonotype comes from a female donor with multiple sclerosis, enrolled in a pregnancy study. Sequences were derived from CD4+ T cells from peripheral blood mononuclear cells, sampled after pregnancy. This CDR3 is CASSLGPDYGYTF. CDR3 nucleotides: TGCGCCAGCAGCTTGGGTCCAGACTATGGCTACACCTTC.